Each of the 6 T cell receptor beta chains below was sequenced from the same sample in a study of blood T cells in healthy people across ages. Combining a sample-barcoded 5' primer with a J-beta primer mix, a second PCR ran for roughly 6 to 12 cycles. TCRdb passed the 5' RACE reads through MiXCR, listing each CDR3 protein once. The table shows roughly 1.9 million distinct CDR3 sequences, with about two fifths occurring only once. Source material: blood. The receptors shown here come from a human donor in good health.

The rearrangement uses TRBV2 and TRBJ2-1; TRBD2 might be the D (5 bases). The CDR3 spans 14 residues. Between the trimmed V and J ends, which lost 6 bases and 2 bases, there was a span of 11 bases. Germline V lookup: CDR1 SNHLY, CDR2 FYNNEI. The CDR3 DNA is TGTGCCAGCAGGGAGGAGGTCCCCTACAATGAGCAGTTCTTC. Translated: CASREEVPYNEQFF.

The J gene is TRBJ1-2, the V gene TRBV3-1; D is perhaps TRBD1 (6 bases). The CDR3 loop spans 15 amino acids. Deletions cut 1 base from V and 4 bases from J, with 13 bases between. The germline V gene encodes CDR1 LGHDT and CDR2 YNNKEL (reference sequence). Written as DNA, the CDR3 is TGTGCCAGCAGCCAAGCTTTGGACAGCGTCTATGGCTACACCTTC. Translation gives CASSQALDSVYGYTF.

Details on this clonotype: At one end, the junction sequence differs from germline, possibly due to a read error. DNA of the CDR3: TGCGCCGGCAGCTTGGGCCTAGCGGGAGAAGGCTCCTACAATGAGCAGTTCTTC. Translated: CAGSLGLAGEGSYNEQFF. The chain has TRBV5-1 and TRBJ2-1; 10 positions agree with TRBD2. Germline values: CDR1 SGHRS, CDR2 YFSETQ. This CDR3 is built from 18 residues.

This chain links TRBV12-3 or TRBV12-4 with TRBJ1-2; TRBD1 matches 8 bases. The CDR3 extends over 14 amino acids. The V segment lost 6 bases and the J segment 8 bases; nucleotides outside the gene matches: 11. This CDR3 reads CASRRESGTGGYTF. CDR3 bases: TGTGCCAGCAGAAGAGAGTCCGGGACAGGAGGCTACACCTTC.

Only a few counts were recorded for this clonotype. This sequence joins TRBV15 and TRBJ2-7; tentative D call: TRBD2 (6 bases). Germline V CDR1 and CDR2: LNHNV, YYDKDF (reference sequence). V dropped 2 bases and J dropped 4 bases, with 18 bases sitting between them. The CDR3 runs 16 residues. The CDR3 coding sequence is TGTGCCACCAGCAGAAGCCGGGACTCGGAATTTTACGAGCAGTACTTC. This sequence encodes CATSRSRDSEFYEQYF.

This clonotype showed up just a few times. The J gene is TRBJ2-5, the V gene TRBV6-5, with no clear D. The germline CDR1 and CDR2 sequences are MNHEY and SVGAGI. The V gene lost 2 bases and the J gene lost 3 bases, with 7 bases spanning the gap. This CDR3 is 13 amino acids long. The CDR3 loop is CASSYGWEETQYF. The DNA for the CDR3 is TGTGCCAGCAGTTACGGTTGGGAAGAGACCCAGTACTTC.